These 15 T cell receptor beta chains share one sample of origin, sequenced in a study of blood T cell repertoires in COVID-19. Data came from immunoSEQ multiplex PCR; TCRdb stores just in-frame clones and leaves some out. The top ten hold 4.7% of the sample, which has 200,000 to 300,000 clones, roughly four fifths seen once. The sequenced sample was peripheral blood. These receptors were taken from a woman in her seventies with acute or convalescent COVID-19.

The rearrangement uses TRBV9 and TRBJ2-1, with TRBD2 matching 9 bases. J gave up 4 bases and V 2 bases, and 4 bases lay outside the gene matches. Germline CDR1 and CDR2: SGDLS and YYNGEE. This CDR3 comprises 15 residues. CDR3 amino acids: CASSVRLAAYNEQFF. The CDR3 nucleotides read TGTGCCAGCAGCGTCAGACTAGCGGCTTACAATGAGCAGTTCTTC.

The chain is built from TRBV7-2 and TRBJ1-6; D might be TRBD1 (5 bases). V lost 8 bases and J 7 bases, leaving 21 bases between the germline ends. The CDR3 runs 16 residues. Germline V gene sequence: CDR1 SGHTA, CDR2 FQGNSA. CDR3 residues: CASRFGGAHENSPLHF. CDR3 nucleotides: TGTGCCAGCCGATTCGGAGGGGCCCACGAGAATTCACCCCTCCACTTT.

The chain couples TRBV6-5 to TRBJ1-6; D not certain. Germline V CDR1 and CDR2: MNHEY, SVGAGI. The CDR3 length is 13 residues. V was cut by 4 bases and J by 2 bases, with 3 bases left in between. The CDR3 bases are TGTGCCAGCAGTTTCGCCTATAATTCACCCCTCCACTTT. Its translation: CASSFAYNSPLHF.

The chain combines TRBV5-1 with TRBJ1-2; possibly TRBD1 for D (5 bases). V gave up 3 bases and J gave up 8 bases, with 17 bases separating them. The germline CDR1 and CDR2 sequences are SGHRS and YFSETQ. The CDR3 covers 14 residues. CDR3 sequence reads: CASSWGLETEGYTF. The DNA of the CDR3 is TGCGCCAGCAGCTGGGGACTCGAAACAGAAGGCTACACCTTC.

J is TRBJ2-7 and V is TRBV5-1; a possible D gene is TRBD1 (6 bases). Germline assignment: CDR1 SGHRS and CDR2 YFSETQ. CDR3 length equals 15 residues. The ends were cut back, 0 bases at V and 2 bases at J, with 12 bases in the middle. Here the CDR3 reads CASSLAARGAYEQYF. The CDR3 DNA is TGCGCCAGCAGCTTGGCCGCCAGGGGTGCCTACGAGCAGTACTTC.

V and J are TRBV11-2 and TRBJ1-2; 8 positions agree with TRBD1. The J segment lost 4 bases and the V segment lost 4 bases, leaving 5 bases of the junction unmatched. Germline-derived CDR1 and CDR2 are SGHAT and FQNNGV. The CDR3 has 14 residues. The CDR3: CASSSSDRVYGYTF. The CDR3 bases are TGTGCCAGCAGCTCCTCGGACAGGGTCTATGGCTACACCTTC.

This clone appeared a few times. The chain couples TRBV29-1 to TRBJ1-2; maybe TRBD1 (5 bases). V was clipped by 8 bases and J by 7 bases, with 20 bases between them. The CDR3 consists of 13 residues. CDR1 is SQVTM, CDR2 ANQGSEA, per germline. CDR3 in amino acids: CSLQVGQEAGYTF. For the CDR3, the DNA is TGCAGCCTACAGGTAGGCCAAGAAGCTGGCTACACCTTC.

J is TRBJ2-3 and V is TRBV11-2; 8 bases are a match to TRBD2. The germline CDR1 and CDR2 sequences are SGHAT and FQNNGV. The CDR3 contains 14 residues. After removal of 3 bases from V and 5 bases from J, the junction contained 4 bases not matched to a gene. Here the CDR3 reads CASSFSGARDTQYF. CDR3 bases: TGTGCCAGCAGCTTTAGCGGGGCAAGAGATACGCAGTATTTT.

The chain employs TRBV11-3 and TRBJ2-7; 9 bases map to TRBD1. Looked up from germline, CDR1 is SGHNT and CDR2 is YENEEA. V lost 4 bases, J lost 6 bases, and 10 bases stayed unmatched. The CDR3 length is 15 residues. CDR3 residues: CASSSTGTGQGEQYF. CDR3 in DNA: TGTGCCAGCAGCTCTACCGGGACAGGGCAGGGCGAGCAGTACTTC.

The table lists this clone with a few counts. The rearrangement links TRBV12-5 to TRBJ2-2, with D perhaps TRBD2 (6 bases). CDR3 size: 16 residues. Trimming left V 3 bases short and J 0 bases short, with 11 bases between. The V gene's germline CDR1 is LGHNT and CDR2 FRNRAP. The CDR3 reads CASGLGGVPNTGELFF. The CDR3 bases are TGTGCTAGTGGTTTAGGAGGGGTTCCGAACACCGGGGAGCTGTTTTTT.

This chain joins TRBV6-5 and TRBJ1-1; possible D gene TRBD1, 6 bases. Trimming shortened V by 6 bases and J by 10 bases, and 15 bases separated the two germline ends. The CDR3 consists of 12 residues. The V gene's germline CDR1 is MNHEY and CDR2 SVGAGI. The CDR3 reads CASRSWDNGAFF. Written as DNA, the CDR3 is TGTGCCAGCAGGTCCTGGGACAACGGAGCTTTCTTT.

V gene TRBV9 combines with J gene TRBJ2-3, with 8 bases identical to TRBD2. This CDR3 comprises 14 residues. With V trimmed by 7 bases and J by 5 bases, 9 bases remained unmatched. CDR1 and CDR2 (germline): SGDLS, YYNGEE. Here the CDR3 reads CASSGGLSEDTQYF. For the CDR3, the DNA is TGTGCCAGCTCGGGGGGGCTCTCTGAAGATACGCAGTATTTT. Filled out from reference TRBV9 and TRBJ2-3, the complete variable domain reads DSGVTQTPKHLITATGQRVTLRCSPRSGDLSVYWYQQSLDQGLQFLIQYYNGEERAKGNILERFSAQQFPDLHSELNLSSLELGDSALYFCASSGGLSEDTQYFGPGTRLTVL.

This clone was detected ten times or more. This rearrangement joins TRBV30 to TRBJ1-1, with TRBD1 as a possible D gene (5 bases). This CDR3 region has 11 residues. Trimming removed 3 bases at V and 7 bases at J, with 9 bases between. CDR1 is GTSNPN and CDR2 is SVGIG in the germline V gene (reference sequence). CDR3 residues: CAWRSGFEAFF. The CDR3 bases are TGTGCCTGGAGATCAGGGTTTGAAGCTTTCTTT.

This chain connects TRBV28 to TRBJ1-1, with 8 bases aligning to TRBD1. The V gene's germline CDR1 is MDHEN and CDR2 SYDVKM. V gave up 6 bases and J gave up 2 bases; unmatched junction bases: 8. The CDR3 extends over 15 amino acids. CDR3 sequence (DNA): TGTGCCAGCAGCCTTTCAGGGGGCGCTAACACTGAAGCTTTCTTT. Protein: CASSLSGGANTEAFF. The whole variable domain, remainder taken from reference TRBV28 and TRBJ1-1, is DVKVTQSSRYLVKRTGEKVFLECVQDMDHENMFWYRQDPGLGLRLIYFSYDVKMKEKGDIPEGYSVSREKKERFSLILESASTNQTSMYLCASSLSGGANTEAFFGQGTRLTVV.

Points on this clone: This may be a read error: a much more frequent sequence differs by one nucleotide. The rearrangement links TRBV6-6 to TRBJ2-3; no definite D call. This CDR3 has 12 amino acids. CDR1 is MNHNY and CDR2 is SVGAGI in the germline V gene (reference sequence). V shed 6 bases and J shed 2 bases, with 6 bases lying between them. DNA of the CDR3: TGTGCCAGCAGCCCTACCACAGATACGCAGTATTTT. It specifies CASSPTTDTQYF.